The 8 T cell receptor beta chains reported below all come from one sample, sequenced in a study of shared clonotypes between healthy human individuals. Measured with immunoSEQ multiplex PCR; TCRdb has only the in-frame clones, and not every one. The table records about 520,000 clones, 70% to 85% of them present only once. The sequenced sample was PBMCs. Receptor source: a woman aged 40 to 55 in good health. Some clones in this sample may be carry-over from other donors' samples.

The J gene is TRBJ1-2, the V gene TRBV11-1, with no clear D. Germline V gene lookup returns CDR1 SGHAT and CDR2 FQDESV (reference sequence). This CDR3 has 14 residues. Trimming stripped 5 bases from V and 3 bases from J, with 13 bases between. CDR3 residues: CASSLSAQDYGYTF. As DNA, the CDR3 is TGTGCCAGCAGCCTAAGCGCGCAGGACTATGGCTACACCTTC. Full variable domain (outside the CDR3, taken from reference TRBV11-1 and TRBJ1-2): EAEVAQSPRYKITEKSQAVAFWCDPISGHATLYWYRQILGQGPELLVQFQDESVVDDSQLPKDRFSAERLKGVDSTLKIQPAELGDSAMYLCASSLSAQDYGYTFGSGTRLTVV.

The chain is built from TRBV29-1 and TRBJ2-7, with 8 bases aligning to TRBD1. V lost 6 bases, J lost 1 base, and 8 bases stayed unmatched. Germline assignment: CDR1 SQVTM and CDR2 ANQGSEA. The CDR3 is made up of 14 amino acids. CDR3: CSVRAYRGSYEQYF. CDR3 coding DNA: TGCAGCGTGCGAGCTTACAGGGGGTCCTACGAGCAGTACTTC.

This clone was detected only once. This rearrangement joins TRBV27 to TRBJ2-1, with 9 positions matching TRBD2. Per the germline V gene, CDR1 is MNHEY and CDR2 is SMNVEV (reference sequence). V shed 6 bases and J 5 bases; nucleotides not matched to a gene: 2. The CDR3 runs to 13 residues. As DNA, the CDR3 is TGTGCCAGCAGGGGACTAGCCCACAATGAGCAGTTCTTC. It is translated as CASRGLAHNEQFF.

This clone was seen only once. V usage is TRBV19 and J usage is TRBJ1-1; D ambiguous. The CDR3 is 12 amino acids. In germline, CDR1 is LNHDA, CDR2 SQIVND (reference sequence). V lost 5 bases to trimming and J lost 7 bases, with 11 bases between them. The CDR3 loop is CASSGIRIEAFF. The CDR3 DNA follows: TGTGCCAGTAGTGGAATTCGAATTGAAGCTTTCTTT. The full variable domain, completed using reference TRBV19 and TRBJ1-1, is DGGITQSPKYLFRKEGQNVTLSCEQNLNHDAMYWYRQDPGQGLRLIYYSQIVNDFQKGDIAEGYSVSREKKESFPLTVTSAQKNPTAFYLCASSGIRIEAFFGQGTRLTVV.

The count of this clone is one. The chain carries TRBV5-1 and TRBJ1-2; 8 bases agree with TRBD1. CDR3 length: 13 amino acids. V gave up 4 bases and J gave up 8 bases; unmatched junction bases: 7. Looked up from germline, CDR1 is SGHRS and CDR2 is YFSETQ. The CDR3 loop is CASSPDRVEGYTF. The CDR3 nucleotides read TGCGCCAGCAGCCCGGACAGGGTGGAAGGCTACACCTTC.

This clone was seen more than once but under ten times. The genes are TRBV6-1 and TRBJ1-6; D gene ambiguous. V was shortened by 6 bases and J by 7 bases, with 13 bases between the two germline ends. This CDR3 contains 14 residues. The germline gives CDR1 MNHNS, CDR2 SASEGT. The CDR3 spells CASSSGVENSPLHF. CDR3 DNA sequence: TGTGCCAGCAGCTCTGGGGTGGAGAATTCACCCCTCCACTTT.

This clone was recorded once. The gene calls are TRBV28 and TRBJ2-5; 7 bases match TRBD2. V lost 7 bases, J lost 0 bases, and 5 bases stayed unmatched. CDR1 and CDR2 (germline): MDHEN, SYDVKM. The CDR3 loop spans 14 amino acids. The CDR3 sequence: CASTGREYQETQYF. The CDR3 DNA reads TGTGCCAGCACCGGGCGGGAGTACCAAGAGACCCAGTACTTC.

CDR3 protein: CASSRQGAMADTQYF. CDR3 sequence (DNA): TGTGCCAGTAGTCGTCAGGGGGCAATGGCGGATACGCAGTATTTT. This rearrangement joins TRBV19 to TRBJ2-3, with 8 bases aligning to TRBD1. Germline V lookup: CDR1 LNHDA, CDR2 SQIVND (reference sequence). CDR3 length: 15 residues. The ends lost 5 bases at V and 6 bases at J; junction bases unmatched: 10.